This T cell receptor (beta chain) was recovered during a study of blood T cells in healthy people across ages (dated by TCRdb to the mid-2010s). Background on the whole study: In model experiments, roughly one uniquely barcoded TCR beta cDNA molecule per two T cells was captured by template switching. Donors of different ages were randomly distributed across sequencing lanes to avoid experimental bias. Donors were grouped into four age groups: young (average roughly 16 years), middle-aged (roughly 40), aged (around 66) and long-lived (roughly 80). Using the same blood draw, the study looked at two additional independent replicas of 1 million unique cDNA reads for two donors, one aged 18 to 30 and the other aged 80 or older. The study measured age-related changes in TCR beta repertoire diversity using deep sequencing normalized with unique cDNA molecular identifiers. Findings and caveats that apply to the study as a whole: Because the CMV infection status of the donors was unknown, age-related changes in expanded clonotypes may potentially have been confounded. Total diversity estimates from one million sequenced T cells were considered lower bounds and underestimates. There was a strong correlation between observed TCR beta diversity and the percentage of naive T cells measured by flow cytometry. Compared with the aged group, more naive CD4+ T cells, fewer expanded clones and increased TCR diversity were shown by the long-lived group, suggesting age selection. Because profiling used bulk unsorted PBMCs, naive and antigen-experienced compartments could not be compared conclusively. Observed TCR beta diversity per million T cells fell roughly linearly with age, and a significant reduction was already apparent by age around 40.

The library relied on 5' RACE. TCRdb records Illumina HiSeq 2500 as the sequencer. A second PCR of roughly 6 to 11 cycles was run with a J-beta primer mix and a sample-barcoded 5' primer. Each TCR beta cDNA molecule received a unique molecular identifier from a template-switch 5' adaptor carrying 12 random nucleotides. Each sample yielded at least 3 million CDR3-containing paired-end reads. First-strand cDNA was synthesized from all RNA with the Mint cDNA synthesis kit, primed by a TRBC-specific oligonucleotide. Following uracil-DNA glycosylase treatment, a first 18-cycle PCR with universal primers M1SS and BC2_uni_R was performed on all cDNA. The study's own analysis went as follows. Normalization of each sample was performed by random selection of 1 million high-quality reads, each carrying a distinct molecular identifier. Reads sharing molecular identifiers were discarded rather than binned into consensus sequences. MiTCR, with a Q25 quality threshold and the strictest error-elimination algorithm, was used for CDR3 identification, clonotype clustering and error correction. A nonparametric unseen species model with Euler transformation was used to estimate a lower bound on total TCR beta diversity. The raw public data were reprocessed by TCRdb itself: fastp quality trimming at Q25, MiXCR clonotype calling, in-frame beta chains only. CDR3 protein sequences are deduplicated, and each keeps its most common genes and DNA. These V and J calls derive from TCRdb rather than the authors' analysis. The sample table shows hundreds of thousands of distinct CDR3 sequences, and roughly 34% are seen once. Clones ranked in the top ten supply 13% of the sample.

V gives up 6 bases and J gives up 2 bases, and the segment between their germline ends measures 5 bases. The CDR3 sequence holds 12 residues, the cysteine and phenylalanine included. CDR3 DNA only is kept here, 36 bases in frame from base 1. This clonotype was seen repeatedly, ten times or more. Its target antigen remains unknown. Qualities for individual bases were not recorded, and no much larger clone is one base off. The donors were some 39 Caucasian individuals from Russia, aged 6 to 90 years, who were systemically healthy. Approximately 9 milliliters of peripheral blood were collected from each donor into EDTA-treated Vacutainer tubes. Ficoll-Paque density-gradient centrifugation was used to isolate PBMCs, with at least 7 million per sample. Trizol reagent was used to extract total RNA from the PBMCs, yielding at least 6 micrograms per sample. For every donor, an aliquot of PBMCs went through flow cytometry to measure the percentages of naive CD45RAhigh/CD27high T cells.

Sequencing was carried out using blood. The rearrangement combines TRBV12-3 or TRBV12-4 with TRBJ1-5; the D gene is not confidently resolved. The source is a young man in good health. This receptor has the CDR3 CASRPGNQPQHF. In nucleotides, the sequence is TGTGCCAGCAGGCCCGGCAATCAGCCCCAGCATTTT.